A selection of T cell receptor beta chains follows, all from one sample in a study of control samples from healthy donors and cancer patients. Assay: immunoSEQ multiplex PCR; the TCRdb copy retains only in-frame clones and omits some. The sample shows about 85,000 clones, roughly 89% of them seen only once. Sequencing input: blood. The receptors shown here come from a man in his fifties or sixties in good health. CDR3s include the opening cysteine and the closing phenylalanine or tryptophan.

V: TRBV7-7; J: TRBJ2-2; CDR3: CASSLVAGNTGELFF
V: TRBV9; J: TRBJ2-7; CDR3: CASSVGQGAYEQYF
V: TRBV12-3/TRBV12-4; J: TRBJ2-1; CDR3: CASSLGDGGSQFF
V: TRBV28; J: TRBJ1-4; CDR3: CASSFLQGKKLFF
V: TRBV3-1/TRBV3-2; J: TRBJ2-3; CDR3: CASRPLAGADTQYF
V: TRBV5-1; J: TRBJ2-5; CDR3: CASSLPTSGEEETQYF
V: TRBV29-1; J: TRBJ2-1; CDR3: CSVVAGGTNEQFF
V: TRBV11-2; J: TRBJ2-7; CDR3: CASIPIGGQGRHF
V: TRBV29-1; J: TRBJ2-1; CDR3: CSVGAEGGRVGQFF
V: TRBV30; J: TRBJ1-5; CDR3: CAWSLLSNQPQHF
V: TRBV29-1; J: TRBJ2-1; CDR3: CSVGEVGPPYNEQFF
V: TRBV4-2; J: TRBJ1-4; CDR3: CASSQGDRGDEKLFF
V: TRBV5-1; J: TRBJ2-1; CDR3: CASSLEAGYNEQFF
V: TRBV6-5; J: TRBJ1-1; CDR3: CASSRTGGAEAFF
V: TRBV6-5; J: TRBJ1-5; CDR3: CASSYYRTGDQPQHF
V: TRBV5-6; J: TRBJ2-7; CDR3: CASSLGLHEQYF
V: TRBV21-1; J: TRBJ2-6; CDR3: CARPLRQGPRSGANVLTF
V: TRBV6-5; J: TRBJ1-1; CDR3: CASKEGMNTEAFF
V: TRBV19; J: TRBJ1-2; CDR3: CASSNLGGLDGYTF
V: TRBV19; J: TRBJ1-2; CDR3: CASSILGGGYGYTF
V: TRBV28; J: TRBJ1-5; CDR3: CASRRPGAPQHF
V: TRBV25-1; J: TRBJ2-7; CDR3: CASSELGRNYEQYF
V: TRBV19; J: TRBJ2-7; CDR3: CASSISDLPRYEQYF
V: TRBV11-3; J: TRBJ2-2; CDR3: CASSRDRPPNTGELFF
V: TRBV7-2; J: TRBJ2-1; CDR3: CASSLAINYNEQFF
V: TRBV5-8; J: TRBJ2-5; CDR3: CASTLTSQETQYF
V: TRBV5-1; J: TRBJ2-1; CDR3: CASSFRVSSYNEQFF
V: TRBV11-2; J: TRBJ1-1; CDR3: CASSSRTGPLNTEAFF
V: TRBV27; J: TRBJ2-5; CDR3: CASSFLPSGVPRVTQYF
V: TRBV20-1; J: TRBJ1-4; CDR3: CSASRDRVRFATNEKLFF
V: TRBV5-4; J: TRBJ1-2; CDR3: CASSYRQAPTYGYTF
V: TRBV24-1; J: TRBJ1-6; CDR3: CATSDLSRFERTGSFSPLHF
V: TRBV15; J: TRBJ2-5; CDR3: CATSRDRAAQETQYF
V: TRBV29-1; J: TRBJ1-1; CDR3: CSVRRAMNTEAFF
V: TRBV12-3/TRBV12-4; J: TRBJ1-3; CDR3: CASSEGYGNTIYF
V: TRBV5-1; J: TRBJ1-3; CDR3: CASSLEGPSGNTIYF
V: TRBV7-8; J: TRBJ2-1; CDR3: CASSLNPRGLVDPEQFF
V: TRBV12-5; J: TRBJ1-5; CDR3: CASGLGLQGRNQPQHF
V: TRBV25-1; J: TRBJ1-4; CDR3: CASSAPGSNEKLFF
V: TRBV18; J: TRBJ2-1; CDR3: CASSQWNDYNEQFF
V: TRBV10-2; J: TRBJ2-5; CDR3: CASSGAEGETQYF
V: TRBV2; J: TRBJ2-1; CDR3: CASSEGIAGDHYNEQFF
V: TRBV5-8; J: TRBJ2-1; CDR3: CASSLVGGPYNEQFF
V: TRBV11-2; J: TRBJ2-7; CDR3: CASSQAPVDYEQYF
V: TRBV30; J: TRBJ2-2; CDR3: CAWSIGEESGELFF
V: TRBV3-1/TRBV3-2; J: TRBJ2-1; CDR3: CASSFLQGAPYNEQFF
V: TRBV6-5; J: TRBJ1-5; CDR3: CATSPPGPNQPQHF
V: TRBV30; J: TRBJ2-7; CDR3: CAWSVSTSNYEQYF